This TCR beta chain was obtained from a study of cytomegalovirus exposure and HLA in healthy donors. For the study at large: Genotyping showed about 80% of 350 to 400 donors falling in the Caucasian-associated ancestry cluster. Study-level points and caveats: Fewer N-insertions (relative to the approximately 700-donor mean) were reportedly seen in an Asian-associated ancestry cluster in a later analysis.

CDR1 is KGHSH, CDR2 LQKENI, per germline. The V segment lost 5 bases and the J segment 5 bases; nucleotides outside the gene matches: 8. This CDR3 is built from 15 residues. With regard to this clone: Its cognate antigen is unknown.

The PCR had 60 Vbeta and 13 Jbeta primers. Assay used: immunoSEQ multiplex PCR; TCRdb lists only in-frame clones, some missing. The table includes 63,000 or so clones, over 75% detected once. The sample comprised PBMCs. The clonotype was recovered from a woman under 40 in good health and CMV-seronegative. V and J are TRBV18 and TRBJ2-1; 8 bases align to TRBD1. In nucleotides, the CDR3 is TGTGCCAGCTCAGCCCAGGGGGCTCTGGACAATGAGCAGTTCTTC. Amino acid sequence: CASSAQGALDNEQFF. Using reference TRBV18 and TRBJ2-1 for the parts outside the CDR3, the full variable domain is NAGVMQNPRHLVRRRGQEARLRCSPMKGHSHVYWYRQLPEEGLKFMVYLQKENIIDESGMPKERFSAEFPKEGPSILRIQQVVRGDSAAYFCASSAQGALDNEQFFGPGTRLTVL.